This T cell receptor (beta chain) was identified during a study of blood T cell repertoires in COVID-19. Study-level background: Material from acute and convalescent COVID-19 was sourced from the United States, Italy and Spain.

In the source study's methods: Counts of nucleated cells, estimated from reference gene primer amplification, were obtained. Using immunoSEQ multiplex PCR, the repertoire was profiled, and TCRdb retains in-frame clones only, with some absent. That table gives V, J and clone size, and the DNA gave D and trimming. Of 150,000 to 190,000 clones in the sample, about 85% were seen once. This TCR was recovered from a woman in her sixties or seventies with acute or convalescent COVID-19. The sample consisted of peripheral blood.

CDR3 in amino acids: CASSQDGQGIGELFF. In nucleotides, the CDR3 is TGTGCCAGCAGCCAAGACGGACAGGGTATCGGGGAGCTGTTTTTT. This chain connects TRBV3-1 (or the pseudogene TRBV3-2) to TRBJ2-2, with 8 nucleotides matching TRBD1. J lost 7 bases, V lost 0 bases, and 4 bases had no gene match. The CDR3 covers 15 residues. From germline, CDR1 is LGHDT and CDR2 YNNKEL (reference sequence).